The clone carrying this T cell receptor (beta chain) was found a few times. Its specificity is not known. The entry originates in a study of cytomegalovirus exposure and HLA in healthy donors. Study overall: Early release data held about 92 million unique TCRs from HLA-typed donors. Study outcomes and limitations: In a later analysis, donors in an Asian-associated ancestry cluster reportedly had fewer N-insertions in productive TCRs than the cohort mean.

This CDR3 region has 14 residues. After removal of 5 bases from V and 1 base from J, the junction contained 4 bases not matched to a gene. Germline V gene sequence: CDR1 SGHTA, CDR2 FQGNSA. The PCR used 60 Vbeta and 13 Jbeta primers. TCRdb keeps only in-frame clones here, not all; method: immunoSEQ multiplex PCR. This sample has approximately 82,000 clones, with about 9.4% found just once. This sequence joins TRBV7-2 and TRBJ1-1, with 7 bases identical to TRBD1. This TCR derives from a man between 60 and 75 years old in good health and CMV-seropositive. The sample taken for sequencing was PBMCs. CDR3 bases: TGTGCCAGCAGCCAGACAGGGACGAACACTGAAGCTTTCTTT. The encoded protein is CASSQTGTNTEAFF.